The next 18 T cell receptor beta chains were all read from a single sample in a study of cytomegalovirus exposure and HLA in healthy donors. 13 Jbeta primers and 60 Vbeta primers were used for the PCR. The data were produced by immunoSEQ multiplex PCR, yet TCRdb's version contains in-frame clones alone and is incomplete. Of over 150,000 clones listed, 65% to 85% are singletons. The specimen was PBMCs. These receptors all stem from a man between 18 and 29 years old in good health and CMV-seronegative.

In its sample, this clone was seen a few times. The chain recombines TRBV10-2 with TRBJ2-3; D is perhaps TRBD2 (6 bases). V lost 8 bases and J lost 4, with 13 bases in between. Germline-derived CDR1 and CDR2 are WSHSY and SAAADI. CDR3 length: 13 amino acids. CDR3 region: CASGEAPADTQYF. DNA of the CDR3: TGCGCCAGCGGGGAGGCCCCCGCAGATACGCAGTATTTT.

V usage is TRBV7-2 and J usage is TRBJ1-1; D possibly corresponds to TRBD1 (6 bases). V was shortened by 1 base and J by 8 bases, with 14 bases between the two germline ends. This CDR3 is 14 amino acids long. Looked up from germline, CDR1 is SGHTA and CDR2 is FQGNSA. For the CDR3, the DNA is TGTGCCAGCAGCTTAGTCGTAACAGGGAGCGAAGCTTTCTTT. It yields the protein CASSLVVTGSEAFF.

This clone was counted a single time. An end of the junction does not agree with germline; a read error may underlie this. The chain links TRBV6-1 to TRBJ1-5; possible D gene TRBD1, 5 bases. The CDR3 is made up of 14 amino acids. Germline assignment: CDR1 MNHNS and CDR2 SASEGT. The CDR3 DNA follows: TGTGCCAGCAGCGAAGGCGGGGGAGGTAGGCCCCAGCATTTT. Its translation: CASSEGGGGRPQHF.

V usage is TRBV6-5 and J usage is TRBJ1-6; a weak D match, TRBD1 (6 bases). Germline CDR1 reads MNHEY; CDR2 reads SVGAGI. The V end lost 4 bases, the J end lost 7 bases, and 11 bases lay between the germline ends. The CDR3 contains 14 residues. CDR3 DNA sequence: TGTGCCAGCAGTTCCCCGGACAGAAATTCACCCCTCCACTTT. Translation: CASSSPDRNSPLHF.

The J gene is TRBJ2-3, the V gene TRBV5-1; 8 bases line up with TRBD2. The J segment lost 2 bases and the V segment lost 0 bases, leaving 11 bases of the junction unmatched. This CDR3 is 18 amino acids long. Germline CDR1 is SGHRS and CDR2 is YFSETQ. CDR3 DNA: TGCGCCAGCAGCTTGGCGATGGGCAGCGGGGGTCTCACAGATACGCAGTATTTT. Residues: CASSLAMGSGGLTDTQYF.

The genes are TRBV7-8 and TRBJ2-7; a weak D match, TRBD1 (5 bases). Germline values: CDR1 SGHVS, CDR2 FQNEAQ. V shed 5 bases and J shed 6 bases, with 17 bases lying between them. The CDR3 sequence is 14 residues long. For the CDR3, the DNA is TGTGCCAGCAGCCTCAGGGTAGGGTCGAGCGAGCAGTACGTC. Translated, it gives CASSLRVGSSEQYV.

Regarding this clone: The CDR3 end shows no conserved phenylalanine or tryptophan, and so a read error is likely. This rearrangement joins TRBV4-3 to TRBJ1-2; D is undetermined. V lost 0 bases, J lost 0 bases, and 11 bases lay in between. CDR1 and CDR2 (germline): LGHNA, YSLEER. The CDR3 sequence is 16 residues long. As DNA, the CDR3 is TGCGCCAGCAGCCAAGATAGCATTCCTCCTAACTATGGCTACACCTCC. The encoded protein is CASSQDSIPPNYGYTS.

This clone has only a few counts. The chain joins TRBV15 to TRBJ2-1; D gene unclear. Trimming pared 0 bases from V and 7 bases from J, leaving 13 bases between. Germline V CDR1 and CDR2: LNHNV, YYDKDF (reference sequence). The CDR3 is made up of 15 amino acids. CDR3 sequence: CATSRDRSPLNEQFF. The CDR3 nucleotides read TGTGCCACCAGCAGAGATAGGAGCCCGTTGAATGAGCAGTTCTTC.

The chain's CDR3 is CASSIPGQGASEAFF. CDR3 sequence (DNA): TGTGCCAGCAGCATACCGGGACAGGGGGCCTCTGAAGCTTTCTTT. V and J are TRBV5-4 and TRBJ1-1, with 12 bases fitting TRBD1. The CDR3 is 15 residues long. The germline gives CDR1 SGHNT, CDR2 YYREEE (reference sequence). The junction had 7 bases not matched to a gene; V was cut back by 4 bases and J by 6 bases. Looking up the rest from reference TRBV5-4 and TRBJ1-1 gives the full variable domain: ETGVTQSPTHLIKTRGQQVTLRCSSQSGHNTVSWYQQALGQGPQFIFQYYREEENGRGNFPPRFSGLQFPNYSSELNVNALELDDSALYLCASSIPGQGASEAFFGQGTRLTVV.

The CDR3 DNA is TGCAGCGCCCTTTCTGGAAACACCATATATTTT. Its protein is CSALSGNTIYF. This chain joins TRBV29-1 and TRBJ1-3; D is unclear. The CDR3 runs to 11 residues. The germline V and J ends were trimmed by 7 bases and 1 base, with 5 bases remaining between them. Germline V gives CDR1 SQVTM, CDR2 ANQGSEA.

The chain employs TRBV2 and TRBJ1-5, with no clear D. V was clipped by 4 bases and J by 6 bases, with 13 bases between them. The V gene's germline CDR1 is SNHLY and CDR2 FYNNEI. CDR3 size: 14 residues. CDR3 DNA sequence: TGTGCCAGCAGTGTGGGCATGAGCGGTCAGCCCCAGCATTTT. It is translated as CASSVGMSGQPQHF. Using reference TRBV2 and TRBJ1-5 for the parts outside the CDR3, the full variable domain is EPEVTQTPSHQVTQMGQEVILRCVPISNHLYFYWYRQILGQKVEFLVSFYNNEISEKSEIFDDQFSVERPDGSNFTLKIRSTKLEDSAMYFCASSVGMSGQPQHFGDGTRLSIL.

The chain carries TRBV5-1 and TRBJ2-5, with D unresolved. V lost 7 bases and J 4 bases, leaving 20 bases between the germline ends. The CDR3 totals 15 residues. Germline V gene sequence: CDR1 SGHRS, CDR2 YFSETQ. The CDR3 bases are TGCGCCAGCGGGTTGGACGGTCAGACACTAGAGACCCAGTACTTC. Amino acids: CASGLDGQTLETQYF.

The genes are TRBV2 and TRBJ1-5, with TRBD1 matching 9 bases. The CDR3 runs to 15 residues. The V gene end was trimmed by 4 bases and the J gene end by 2 bases; junction bases not matched to a gene: 3. In germline, CDR1 is SNHLY, CDR2 FYNNEI. The CDR3 spells CASSGWTGGNQPQHF. In DNA, the CDR3 is TGTGCCAGCAGTGGGTGGACAGGGGGCAATCAGCCCCAGCATTTT.

The rearrangement links TRBV9 to TRBJ2-5; 8 bases map to TRBD1. Germline CDR1 reads SGDLS; CDR2 reads YYNGEE. V was clipped by 3 bases and J by 4 bases; unmatched bases: 2. The length of the CDR3 is 13 residues. Written as DNA, the CDR3 is TGTGCCAGCAGCGGTACAGGGGGAGAGACCCAGTACTTC. Amino acid sequence: CASSGTGGETQYF.

This clone has only a few counts. The chain recombines TRBV6-6 with TRBJ1-1; the D is unclear. Germline loops: CDR1 MNHNY, CDR2 SVGAGI (reference sequence). The CDR3 is 15 residues long. Trimming cost V 5 bases and J 3 bases, with 16 bases left between them. The CDR3 nucleotides read TGTGCCAGCAGTGTCCTAAGGACTTTCGACACTGAAGCTTTCTTT. It encodes CASSVLRTFDTEAFF.

The chain links TRBV5-3 to TRBJ1-5, with 7 bases that match TRBD1. TRBV5-3 is an ORF, with its function uncertain. The CDR3 spans 17 residues. V dropped 10 bases and J dropped 6; count of bases not matched to a gene: 22. The CDR3 bases are TGTGCCGGAAACAGGGGTGGCCTTGTTTTAAGGGCTCAGCCCCAGCATTTT. Protein product: CAGNRGGLVLRAQPQHF.

The chain uses TRBV7-2 and TRBJ2-3; D uncertain. V lost 4 bases and J 2 bases, leaving 4 bases between the germline ends. The CDR3 sequence is 12 residues long. CDR1 is SGHTA, CDR2 FQGNSA, per germline. As DNA, the CDR3 is TGTGCCAGCAGCTCCTACACAGATACGCAGTATTTT. Its protein product is CASSSYTDTQYF.

V gene TRBV10-3 combines with J gene TRBJ1-1; 8 bases match TRBD1. V shed 7 bases, J shed 5 bases, and the junction held 9 bases outside the gene matches. The CDR3 contains 14 residues. Germline V gene data show CDR1 as ENHRY and CDR2 as SYGVKD. This CDR3 reads CAITEGTGPTEAFF. The CDR3 region has the DNA TGTGCCATCACCGAAGGGACAGGACCGACTGAAGCTTTCTTT.